The 17 T cell receptor beta chains reported below all come from one sample, sequenced in a study of cytomegalovirus exposure and HLA in healthy donors. 13 Jbeta primers and 60 Vbeta primers were used for the PCR. Assay: immunoSEQ multiplex PCR; the TCRdb copy retains only in-frame clones and omits some. The sample consists of fewer than 250,000 clones, 81% of them appearing once. The sequenced material came from PBMCs. The source of these receptors is a man aged 35 to 55 in good health and CMV-seropositive.

The chain uses TRBV6-1 and TRBJ2-7; possibly TRBD1 for D (5 bases). Germline V lookup: CDR1 MNHNS, CDR2 SASEGT. The V end was cut by 8 bases, the J end by 7 bases, with 12 bases between. The CDR3 has 11 residues. In DNA form, the CDR3 reads TGTGCCAGCGGGGTAAGGGGTGAGCAGTACTTC. This encodes CASGVRGEQYF.

This chain joins TRBV27 and TRBJ2-7, with unresolved D. CDR3 length: 13 residues. The germline V gene encodes CDR1 MNHEY and CDR2 SMNVEV (reference sequence). V lost 9 bases, J lost 0 bases, and 12 bases lay in between. CDR3 amino acids: CASSAGASYEQYF. CDR3 nucleotides: TGTGCCAGTTCCGCCGGAGCCTCCTACGAGCAGTACTTC.

V usage is TRBV4-1 and J usage is TRBJ1-2; 7 nucleotides agree with TRBD1. CDR3 length: 14 residues. Trimming took 2 bases from V and 4 from J; bases not matched to a gene: 4. Germline V gives CDR1 MGHRA, CDR2 YSYEKL. This CDR3 reads CASSQPGQSYGYTF. The CDR3, as DNA: TGCGCCAGCAGCCAACCGGGACAGAGCTATGGCTACACCTTC.

The CDR3 region is CASSDGLGFGDTQYF. In DNA, the CDR3 is TGTGCCAGCAGCGACGGACTAGGCTTTGGTGATACGCAGTATTTT. This chain joins TRBV7-3 and TRBJ2-3; 7 nucleotides line up with TRBD2. Germline trimming cut 5 bases from V and 6 bases from J; bases unmatched to any gene: 11. CDR3 length: 15 residues. Germline V CDR1 and CDR2: SGHTA, FQGTGA.

CDR3 region: CASRSEVSSYEQYF. The CDR3 DNA follows: TGTGCCAGCAGGTCTGAAGTCAGCTCCTACGAGCAGTACTTC. V and J are TRBV7-8 and TRBJ2-7, with D unresolved. The V end lost 6 bases, the J end lost 0 bases, and 12 bases lay between the germline ends. CDR3 length equals 14 residues. Germline CDR1 and CDR2: SGHVS and FQNEAQ.

This chain joins TRBV19 and TRBJ2-1; D may be TRBD2 (6 bases). Germline lookup yields CDR1 LNHDA and CDR2 SQIVND (reference sequence). CDR3 length: 15 residues. The V gene lost 5 bases and the J gene lost 2 bases, with 13 bases spanning the gap. As DNA, the CDR3 is TGTGCCAGTAGTTCTCGCGGAGGGACCTACAATGAGCAGTTCTTC. Translated, it gives CASSSRGGTYNEQFF. The full variable domain, completed using reference TRBV19 and TRBJ2-1, is DGGITQSPKYLFRKEGQNVTLSCEQNLNHDAMYWYRQDPGQGLRLIYYSQIVNDFQKGDIAEGYSVSREKKESFPLTVTSAQKNPTAFYLCASSSRGGTYNEQFFGPGTRLTVL.

The V gene is TRBV6-1, the J gene TRBJ1-5; possible D gene TRBD1, 5 bases. The CDR3 has 15 amino acids. The V end was cut by 3 bases, the J end by 0 bases, with 9 bases between. Germline CDR1 and CDR2: MNHNS and SASEGT. In DNA form, the CDR3 reads TGTGCCAGCAGTGAGGGGGGGGATAGCAATCAGCCCCAGCATTTT. It is translated as CASSEGGDSNQPQHF.

CDR3 amino acids: CASSGQLAKNIQYF. In nucleotides, the CDR3 is TGTGCCAGCAGCGGACAGTTAGCCAAAAACATTCAGTACTTC. The chain couples TRBV7-9 to TRBJ2-4; D possibly corresponds to TRBD1 (6 bases). The V gene's germline CDR1 is SEHNR and CDR2 FQNEAQ (reference sequence). V shed 5 bases and J shed 0 bases, with 8 bases lying between them. This CDR3 is built from 14 residues.

This chain connects TRBV28 to TRBJ1-5, with 9 bases aligning to TRBD1. The CDR3 is 14 residues long. Per germline, CDR1 MDHEN and CDR2 SYDVKM. V lost 4 bases, J lost 7 bases, and 5 bases stayed unmatched. CDR3 sequence reads: CASSSGQGRQPQHF. CDR3 nucleotides: TGTGCCAGCAGTTCGGGACAGGGCCGGCAGCCCCAGCATTTT.

J is TRBJ1-4 and V is TRBV28; TRBD1 is a possible D gene (5 bases). CDR1 is MDHEN, CDR2 SYDVKM, per germline. Trimming shortened V by 4 bases and J by 2 bases, and 11 bases separated the two germline ends. The CDR3 totals 15 residues. The DNA for the CDR3 is TGTGCCAGCAGTTCCCCTGGGGGGACTAATGAAAAACTGTTTTTT. Its translation is CASSSPGGTNEKLFF.

V and J are TRBV5-1 and TRBJ2-1; 8 bases map to TRBD1. CDR3 length equals 20 residues. Trimming took 3 bases from V and 6 from J; bases not matched to a gene: 23. Germline V gene lookup returns CDR1 SGHRS and CDR2 YFSETQ. CDR3 loop: CASSWGDRRREELGLNEQFF. The CDR3 DNA is TGCGCCAGCAGCTGGGGGGACAGGCGGAGGGAGGAACTAGGCCTCAATGAGCAGTTCTTC. The full variable domain, rest sourced from reference TRBV5-1 and TRBJ2-1, is KAGVTQTPRYLIKTRGQQVTLSCSPISGHRSVSWYQQTPGQGLQFLFEYFSETQRNKGNFPGRFSGRQFSNSRSEMNVSTLELGDSALYLCASSWGDRRREELGLNEQFFGPGTRLTVL.

This clone was detected once. The V gene is TRBV30, the J gene TRBJ2-1; tentative D call: TRBD2 (6 bases). Germline assignment: CDR1 GTSNPN and CDR2 SVGIG (reference sequence). This CDR3 is built from 15 residues. V lost 0 bases and J 3 bases, leaving 12 bases between the germline ends. The DNA of the CDR3 is TGTGCCTGGAGTGTCAGAGGGACTGTCTACAATGAGCAGTTCTTC. Translating it yields CAWSVRGTVYNEQFF.

The genes are TRBV7-9 and TRBJ2-7; 9 bases map to TRBD1. The CDR3 covers 13 residues. Trimming cost V 6 bases and J 6 bases; bases outside gene matches: 6. The germline V gene encodes CDR1 SEHNR and CDR2 FQNEAQ (reference sequence). The CDR3: CASRGDRGVEQYF. In DNA form, the CDR3 reads TGTGCCAGCAGGGGCGACAGGGGGGTCGAGCAGTACTTC.

The chain joins TRBV2 to TRBJ1-6; 8 bases are a match to TRBD1. The germline V gene has CDR1 SNHLY and CDR2 FYNNEI. The CDR3 runs to 16 residues. With V trimmed by 6 bases and J by 0 bases, 4 bases remained unmatched. The CDR3 here is CASRGQASSYNSPLHF. The CDR3 DNA reads TGTGCCAGCAGGGGACAGGCCAGCTCCTATAATTCACCCCTCCACTTT.

This chain links TRBV15 with TRBJ1-2; 7 bases are shared with TRBD1. CDR1 LNHNV and CDR2 YYDKDF come from the germline V gene (reference sequence). CDR3 length: 13 amino acids. V shed 6 bases and J 7 bases; nucleotides not matched to a gene: 8. The CDR3 DNA reads TGTGCCACCAGACTCGGGACAGACTTTGGCTACACCTTC. Translating it yields CATRLGTDFGYTF.

This chain links TRBV10-2 with TRBJ1-2; 7 positions match TRBD1. This CDR3 has 14 residues. V shed 2 bases, J shed 6 bases, and the junction held 6 bases outside the gene matches. Germline V gene data show CDR1 as WSHSY and CDR2 as SAAADI. For the CDR3, the DNA is TGCGCCAGCAGTGAGGCCAGGGGGAATAATGGCTACACCTTC. Residues: CASSEARGNNGYTF.

V is TRBV6-5 and J is TRBJ2-5, with D perhaps TRBD1 (6 bases). The CDR3 extends over 13 amino acids. Trimming shortened V by 5 bases and J by 4 bases, and 11 bases separated the two germline ends. Per the germline V gene, CDR1 is MNHEY and CDR2 is SVGAGI. CDR3 residues: CASSKGDVETQYF. CDR3 in DNA: TGTGCCAGCAGTAAGGGGGACGTAGAGACCCAGTACTTC.